A single T cell receptor beta chain is shown here with its context. The data stem from a study of blood T cell repertoires in COVID-19. This CDR3 has 18 amino acids. Germline CDR1 reads SGHRS; CDR2 reads YFSETQ. The V segment lost 0 bases and the J segment 0 bases; nucleotides outside the gene matches: 11. TCRdb keeps only in-frame clones here, not all; method: immunoSEQ multiplex PCR. The repertoire consists of approximately 200,000 clones, with 80% to 90% occurring once and the leading ten covering 1.2%. The sample taken for sequencing was PBMCs or T cells enriched from blood (not recorded which). The receptor was isolated from a man aged 25-45 years who had recovered from COVID-19. J is TRBJ1-1 and V is TRBV5-1, with 7 bases fitting TRBD1. The CDR3 region is CASSLAAGGSLLNTEAFF. The CDR3 DNA sequence: TGCGCCAGCAGCTTGGCGGCAGGGGGATCCCTGTTGAACACTGAAGCTTTCTTT.